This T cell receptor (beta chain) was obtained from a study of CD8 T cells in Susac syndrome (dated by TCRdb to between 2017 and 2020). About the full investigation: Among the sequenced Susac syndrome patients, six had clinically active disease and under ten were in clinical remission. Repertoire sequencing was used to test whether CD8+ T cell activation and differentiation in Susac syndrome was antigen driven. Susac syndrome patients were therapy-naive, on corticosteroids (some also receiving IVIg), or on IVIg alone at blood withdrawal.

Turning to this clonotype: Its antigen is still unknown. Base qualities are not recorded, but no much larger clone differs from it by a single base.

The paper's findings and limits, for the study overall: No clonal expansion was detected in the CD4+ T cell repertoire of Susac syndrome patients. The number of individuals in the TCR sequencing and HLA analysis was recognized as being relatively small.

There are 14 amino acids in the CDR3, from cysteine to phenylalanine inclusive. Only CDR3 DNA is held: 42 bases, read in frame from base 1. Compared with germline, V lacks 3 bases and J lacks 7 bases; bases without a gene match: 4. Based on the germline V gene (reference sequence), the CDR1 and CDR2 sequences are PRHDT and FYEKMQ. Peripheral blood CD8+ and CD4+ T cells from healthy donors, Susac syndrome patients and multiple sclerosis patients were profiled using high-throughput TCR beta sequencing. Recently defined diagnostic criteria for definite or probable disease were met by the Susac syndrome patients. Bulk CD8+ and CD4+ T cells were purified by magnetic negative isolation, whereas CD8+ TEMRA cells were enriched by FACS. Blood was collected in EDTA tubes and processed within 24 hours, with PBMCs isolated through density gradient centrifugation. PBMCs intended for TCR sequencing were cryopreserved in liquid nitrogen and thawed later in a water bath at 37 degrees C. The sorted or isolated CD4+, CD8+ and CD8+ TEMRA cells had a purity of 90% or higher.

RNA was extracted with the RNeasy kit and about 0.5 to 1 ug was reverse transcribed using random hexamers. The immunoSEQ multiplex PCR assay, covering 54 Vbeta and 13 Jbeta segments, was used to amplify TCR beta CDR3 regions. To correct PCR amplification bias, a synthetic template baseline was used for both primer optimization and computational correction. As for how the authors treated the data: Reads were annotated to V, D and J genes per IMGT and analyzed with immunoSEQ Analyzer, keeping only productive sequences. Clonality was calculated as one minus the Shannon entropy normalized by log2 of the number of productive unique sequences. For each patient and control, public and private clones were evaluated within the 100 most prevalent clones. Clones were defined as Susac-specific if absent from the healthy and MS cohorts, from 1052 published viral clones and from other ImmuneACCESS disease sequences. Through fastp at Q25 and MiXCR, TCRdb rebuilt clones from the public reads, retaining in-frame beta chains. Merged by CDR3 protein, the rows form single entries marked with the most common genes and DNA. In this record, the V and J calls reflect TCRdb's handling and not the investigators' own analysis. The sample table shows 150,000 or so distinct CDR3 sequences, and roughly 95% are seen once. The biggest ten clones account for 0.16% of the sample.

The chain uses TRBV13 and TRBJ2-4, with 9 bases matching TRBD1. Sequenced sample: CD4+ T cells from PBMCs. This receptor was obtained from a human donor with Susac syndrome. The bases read TGTGCCAGCAGCTTTCGTGGACAGGGGAACATTCAGTACTTC. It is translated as CASSFRGQGNIQYF.